This T cell receptor beta chain appears in the sequencing data of a study of vaccination and CD4 T cells after COVID-19. Germline values: CDR1 LNHDA, CDR2 SQIVND (reference sequence). This CDR3 is 16 amino acids long. Deletions cut 9 bases from V and 0 bases from J, with 15 bases between. Remarks on this clonotype: What it recognizes is unknown.

Specified treatment: approximately 9-day PBMC culture with coronavirus spike peptide pools or control peptides (ViraFEST assay). ViraFEST used peptide pools to expand antigen-specific T cells before TCR sequencing. With the Oncomine TCR Beta short-read assay, DNA from cultured CD4+ T cells was sequenced. TCRdb fed the PCR reads into MiXCR, producing one record per CDR3 protein. The table includes thousands of distinct CDR3 sequences, around 64% detected once. The specimen sequenced was CD4+ T cells from blood, cultured in vitro. The receptor comes from a human donor who had recovered from COVID-19. The chain couples TRBV19 to TRBJ1-6; D is perhaps TRBD1 (5 bases). The CDR3 DNA sequence: TGTGCCAGCACGCTTGGGACCAGCTCCTATAATTCACCCCTCCACTTT. Encoded protein: CASTLGTSSYNSPLHF.